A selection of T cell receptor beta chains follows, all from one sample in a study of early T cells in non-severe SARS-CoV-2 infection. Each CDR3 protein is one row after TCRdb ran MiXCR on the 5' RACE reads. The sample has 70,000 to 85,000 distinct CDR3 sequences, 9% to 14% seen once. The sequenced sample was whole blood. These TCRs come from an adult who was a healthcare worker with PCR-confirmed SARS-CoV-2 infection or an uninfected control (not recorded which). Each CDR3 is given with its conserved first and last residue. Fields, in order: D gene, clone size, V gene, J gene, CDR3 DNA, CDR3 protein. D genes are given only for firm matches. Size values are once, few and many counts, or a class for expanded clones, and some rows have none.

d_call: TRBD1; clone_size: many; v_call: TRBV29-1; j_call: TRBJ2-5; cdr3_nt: TGCAGCGTACCGGGACAGGGTGGGGAGACCCAGTACTTC; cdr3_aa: CSVPGQGGETQYF
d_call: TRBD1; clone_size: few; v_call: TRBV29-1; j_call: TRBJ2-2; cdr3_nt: TGCAGCGTTGAAGTGGGGACAGTCGGGAACACCGGGGAGCTGTTTTTT; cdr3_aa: CSVEVGTVGNTGELFF
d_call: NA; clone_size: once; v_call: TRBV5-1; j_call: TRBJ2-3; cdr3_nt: TGCGCCAGCAGCTTGGTCCTAGGTGCAGATACGCAGTATTTT; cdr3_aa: CASSLVLGADTQYF
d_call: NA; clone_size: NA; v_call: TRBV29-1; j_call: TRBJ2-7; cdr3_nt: TGCAGCGTTAAAGGGGGTTTCAACCCCTACGAGCAGTACTTC; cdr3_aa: CSVKGGFNPYEQYF
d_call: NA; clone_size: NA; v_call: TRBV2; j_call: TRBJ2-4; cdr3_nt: TGTGCCAGCAGCTCTTCCCCGGGGAACATTCAGTACTTC; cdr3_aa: CASSSSPGNIQYF
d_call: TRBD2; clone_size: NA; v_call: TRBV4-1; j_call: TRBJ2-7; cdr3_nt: TGCGCCAGCAGCCAAGGACTAGCGGGGGGGTACGAGCAGTACTTC; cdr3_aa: CASSQGLAGGYEQYF
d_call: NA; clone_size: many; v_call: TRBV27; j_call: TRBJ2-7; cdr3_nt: TGTGCCAGCAGTTTATCTGGGCAGCCTCTGCTTTCCTACGAGCAGTACTTC; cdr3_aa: CASSLSGQPLLSYEQYF
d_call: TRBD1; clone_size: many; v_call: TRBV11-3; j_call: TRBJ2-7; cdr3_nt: TGTGCCAGCAGCTTAGGGGACAGCCGGACAGGGCGCCACGAGCAGTACTTC; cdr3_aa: CASSLGDSRTGRHEQYF
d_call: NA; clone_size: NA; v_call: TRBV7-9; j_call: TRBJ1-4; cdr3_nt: TGTGCCAGCAGCAGGTCGGGCCGCAATGAAAAACTGTTTTTT; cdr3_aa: CASSRSGRNEKLFF
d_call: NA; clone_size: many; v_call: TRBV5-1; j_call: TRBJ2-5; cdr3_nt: TGCGCCAGCAGCACGAACCAAGAGACCCAGTACTTC; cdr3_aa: CASSTNQETQYF
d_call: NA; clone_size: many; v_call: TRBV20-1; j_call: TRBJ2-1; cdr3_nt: TGCAGTCCCTCTGCAAAAAATGAGCAGTTCTTC; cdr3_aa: CSPSAKNEQFF
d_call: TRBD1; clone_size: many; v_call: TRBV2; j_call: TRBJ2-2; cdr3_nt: TGTGCCAGCCTAGGACAGGGTCGGAACACCGGGGAGCTGTTTTTT; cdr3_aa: CASLGQGRNTGELFF
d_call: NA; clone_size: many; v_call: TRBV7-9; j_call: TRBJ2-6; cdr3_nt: TGTGCCAGCAGCTCGGGACCCTTCTCTGGGGCCAACGTCCTGACTTTC; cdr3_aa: CASSSGPFSGANVLTF
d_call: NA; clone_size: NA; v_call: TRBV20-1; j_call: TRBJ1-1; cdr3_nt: TGCAGTGCCTCCCGGATCACTGAAGCTTTCTTT; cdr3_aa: CSASRITEAFF
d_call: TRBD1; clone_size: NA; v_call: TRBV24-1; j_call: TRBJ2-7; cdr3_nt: TGTGCCACCAGTGATTCGGGACAGGGCTCCTACGAGCAGTACTTC; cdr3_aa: CATSDSGQGSYEQYF
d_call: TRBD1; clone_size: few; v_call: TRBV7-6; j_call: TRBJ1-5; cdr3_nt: TGTGCCAGCAGCTCGGCAGGGGGGAATCAGCCCCAGCATTTT; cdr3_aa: CASSSAGGNQPQHF
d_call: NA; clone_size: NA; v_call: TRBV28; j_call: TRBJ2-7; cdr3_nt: TGTGCCAGCAGTTTATATGGGGTATTTCAGTCGGAGCAGTACTTC; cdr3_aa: CASSLYGVFQSEQYF
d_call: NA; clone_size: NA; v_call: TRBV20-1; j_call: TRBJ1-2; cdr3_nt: TGCAGTGCTAGAGATTACAACGGACACTATGGCTACACCTTC; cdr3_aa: CSARDYNGHYGYTF
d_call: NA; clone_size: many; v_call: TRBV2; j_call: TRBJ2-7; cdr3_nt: TGTGCCAGCAGTCCGAGGACCGAGCAGTACTTC; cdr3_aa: CASSPRTEQYF